This T cell receptor beta chain is from a study of T cells in tuberculosis (dated by TCRdb to the late 2010s). Notes on the research overall: In the study, CD1B tetramers and high-throughput TCR immunosequencing were combined to characterize T cells specific for the mycobacterial lipid antigen glucose monomycolate (GMM). With approximately ten people per group, a South African clinical cohort compared IGRA-negative adolescents, IGRA-positive adolescents with latent tuberculosis, and adults with active tuberculosis. PBMC from active tuberculosis patients were archived either before standard anti-tuberculosis treatment began or within 7 days of its start.

CDR1 SQVTM and CDR2 ANQGSEA were looked up in the germline V gene. The CDR3 holds 14 amino acids from the cysteine to the phenylalanine. CDR3 DNA only is kept here, 42 bases in frame from base 1. Clipping removes 5 bases from V and 4 bases from J, with 7 as the unmatched junction base count. On the study overall, not on this receptor specifically: Which clinical samples got chosen depended on the availability of cryopreserved specimens, and the active tuberculosis cases were adults, whereas the controls were adolescents. The smaller NN-distances were partly driven by shorter CDR3-alpha lengths in active tuberculosis patients, and the difference for TCR-beta did not reach statistical significance. A classifier using the diverse GMM-specific repertoire reached approximately 84% accuracy (AUROC around 0.91), compared with around 68% accuracy using GEM motif frequencies. Smaller mean NN-distances to GMM-specific TCRs were observed in active tuberculosis TCR-alpha repertoires than in IGRA-negative controls, suggesting clonal expansion of GMM-specific TCRs.

The sample's time point label, decoded: new active TB diagnosis, blood taken before or within 7 days of starting treatment. The active tuberculosis patients were newly diagnosed, HIV-seronegative South African adults aged 18 years or older. Confirmation of active tuberculosis came from positive sputum smear microscopy and/or a positive M. tuberculosis culture. Unsorted cryopreserved PBMC were immunosequenced, covering on average roughly 98,000 T cells per clinical donor. A remark on this clone: Its antigen is still unknown. No much larger clone is present one base from it, and per-base qualities are unavailable.

TCR libraries were generated with the immunoSEQ multiplex PCR assay, using TCR-beta and/or TCR-alpha/delta assays for each sample. The Illumina high-throughput platform was used to sequence the amplified TCR libraries. As for the authors' bioinformatics: Clustering and dimensionality reduction relied on pairwise TCRdist distances among GMM-specific receptors from T cells that were either sorted ex vivo or expanded in vitro. Each clinical repertoire was assigned a mean NN-distance score, defined as the average TCRdist to the nearest 10% of tetramer-positive reference sequences. GEM TCR motif frequency was computed as the fraction of unique TCRs matching known GEM sequences by V/J usage and CDR3 length. Linear discriminant analysis with leave-one-out cross-validation, implemented in scikit-learn, was used to classify active tuberculosis. TCRdb took over this immuneACCESS table, retaining in-frame rearrangements with V and J assigned. Such tables are incomplete; in checked studies, under half of the missing clones stem from an unresolved V gene, and the remainder is unexplained. V, J and clone size derive from that table, while D and trimming were established from the DNA sequence. Recorded for this sample are 30,000 to 35,000 clones; roughly 93% of them occurred a single time. 11% of the sample comes from the top ten.

The sequenced sample was PBMCs, obtained at tuberculosis diagnosis. The chain is assembled from TRBV29-1 and TRBJ2-2; TRBD2 matches 7 bases in the middle. This clonotype originated in an adult with tuberculosis. The bases read TGCAGCGTTCAAGCGGGATCGGGCACCGGGGAGCTGTTTTTT. Its translation reads: CSVQAGSGTGELFF.